This TCR beta chain was sequenced in a study of T cell responses to AZD1222 COVID-19 vaccine. The V gene's germline CDR1 is KGHDR and CDR2 SFDVKD. With 8 bases removed from V and 6 bases from J, the gap between germline ends came to 25 bases. The CDR3 length is 17 residues. Study observations and caveats: Mostly white British, mostly female donors; authors suggested clonal diversity may be underestimated.

Remarks on this clone: As yet, its antigen is unknown.

TCRdb's copy holds only in-frame clones and misses some; the assay was immunoSEQ multiplex PCR. The data hold about 130,000 clones, with about 92% observed a single time. The genes are TRBV24-1 and TRBJ1-5; D is perhaps TRBD1 (6 bases). The source material was peripheral blood, sampled on day 0 of AZD1222 vaccination. The TCR originated in an adult in good health. The CDR3 DNA reads as TGTGCCACCATACTACAGGGTTCAGTAGTGCGATCTCAGCCCCAGCATTTT. Residues: CATILQGSVVRSQPQHF.